This passage covers 16 T cell receptor beta chains from one sample sequenced in a study of shared clonotypes between healthy human individuals. The method was immunoSEQ multiplex PCR; TCRdb's version includes in-frame clones alone and lacks a portion of them. The profile shows more than 2 million clones, 95% of them singletons. The sample taken for sequencing was naive CD4+ T cells sorted from blood. Subset in this sample: CD45RA+ positively selected. Receptors originate from a young man in good health.

This clone was seen just once. The V gene is TRBV2, the J gene TRBJ2-1; TRBD1 might be the D (5 bases). The germline gives CDR1 SNHLY, CDR2 FYNNEI. Deletions cut 5 bases from V and 6 bases from J, with 14 bases between. CDR3 size: 14 residues. The CDR3 protein is CASSLRQNLNEQFF. CDR3 sequence (DNA): TGTGCCAGCAGTCTAAGACAGAACCTCAATGAGCAGTTCTTC.

To note about this clone: Other nucleotide sequences in the sample specify the same CDR3. This rearrangement joins TRBV6-5 to TRBJ1-6, with D unclear. The germline V gene has CDR1 MNHEY and CDR2 SVGAGI. Trimming cost V 0 bases and J 8 bases, with 5 bases left between them. This CDR3 is 13 amino acids long. CDR3 residues: CASSYSGDSPLHF. CDR3 coding DNA: TGTGCCAGCAGTTACTCGGGTGATTCACCCCTCCACTTT.

The chain carries TRBV4-3 and TRBJ2-7; 14 positions match TRBD2. The germline CDR1 and CDR2 sequences are LGHNA and YSLEER. V lost 0 bases and J lost 4; bases outside the gene matches: 17. The CDR3 is made up of 21 amino acids. CDR3 amino acids: CASSQDSPTLRLAGGSYEQYF. The CDR3 DNA reads TGCGCCAGCAGCCAAGATTCCCCGACACTCCGACTAGCGGGAGGGTCGTACGAGCAGTACTTC.

In its sample, this clone was seen once. The genes are TRBV6-5 and TRBJ2-7, with TRBD1 matching 9 bases. The V segment lost 4 bases and the J segment 4 bases; nucleotides outside the gene matches: 5. There are 14 residues in the CDR3. Germline V gene sequence: CDR1 MNHEY, CDR2 SVGAGI. The CDR3 DNA is TGTGCCAGCAGTTCCCGACAGGGGGGATACGAGCAGTACTTC. This sequence encodes CASSSRQGGYEQYF.

The V call is TRBV10-3, the J call TRBJ2-4, with D perhaps matching TRBD1 (5 bases). Germline CDR1 reads ENHRY; CDR2 reads SYGVKD. The CDR3 is made up of 14 amino acids. Trimming removed 2 bases at V and 4 bases at J, with 9 bases between. CDR3 coding DNA: TGTGCCATCAGTGAGGGGGCAACTAAAAACATTCAGTACTTC. It encodes CAISEGATKNIQYF.

This chain links TRBV2 with TRBJ2-5; 8 positions match TRBD2. Germline V gene sequence: CDR1 SNHLY, CDR2 FYNNEI. The CDR3 contains 16 residues. The J segment lost 2 bases and the V segment lost 4 bases, leaving 9 bases of the junction unmatched. As DNA, the CDR3 is TGTGCCAGCAGTGGTCTTGGCGGGGGGCTACAAGAGACCCAGTACTTC. This gives the protein CASSGLGGGLQETQYF.

This chain uses TRBV28 with TRBJ2-3; 7 bases are shared with TRBD1. Looked up from germline, CDR1 is MDHEN and CDR2 is SYDVKM. There are 15 residues in the CDR3. The trim removed 5 bases at V and 1 base at J, leaving 6 bases unmatched. CDR3 protein: CASSLQGVGTDTQYF. In nucleotides, the CDR3 is TGTGCCAGCAGTCTCCAGGGGGTAGGCACAGATACGCAGTATTTT.

Turning to this clone: The same CDR3 arises from other DNA sequences in this sample as well. This chain links TRBV5-1 with TRBJ2-5; 8 bases agree with TRBD1. The CDR3 is made up of 14 amino acids. V lost 4 bases, J lost 4 bases, and 6 bases stayed unmatched. Germline V lookup: CDR1 SGHRS, CDR2 YFSETQ. The CDR3 bases are TGCGCCAGCAGCCAAGGACAGGGAAGAGAGACCCAGTACTTC. It codes for CASSQGQGRETQYF.

This clone was seen repeatedly, ten times or more. In DNA, the CDR3 is TGTGCCAGCACTAGGATGAGCCTCCTCCTTCCCCTCCACTTT. Translated: CASTRMSLLLPLHF. The V and J genes are TRBV21-1 and TRBJ1-6. TRBV21-1 is given as a pseudogene. There are 14 residues in the CDR3.

This clone was seen just once. The chain has TRBV19 and TRBJ2-3, with D perhaps matching TRBD1 or TRBD2 (6 bases each). The germline V and J ends were trimmed by 4 bases and 4 bases, with 9 bases remaining between them. In germline, CDR1 is LNHDA, CDR2 SQIVND (reference sequence). The length of the CDR3 is 13 residues. Here the CDR3 reads CASSRGAADTQYF. The DNA of the CDR3 is TGTGCCAGTAGTAGGGGGGCTGCAGATACGCAGTATTTT.

The CDR3 DNA is TGCGCCAGCAGACTAACGGGGGCTTCACACGAGCAGTACTTC. Encoded protein: CASRLTGASHEQYF. The chain joins TRBV5-1 to TRBJ2-7; either TRBD1 or TRBD2 may supply D (6 bases each). Germline V gene sequence: CDR1 SGHRS, CDR2 YFSETQ. The CDR3 is 14 amino acids. Trimming took off 5 bases at V and 5 bases at J, with 17 bases between the two ends.

The chain has TRBV6-5 and TRBJ1-2; D is undetermined. Germline V gene sequence: CDR1 MNHEY, CDR2 SVGAGI. The CDR3 extends over 13 amino acids. The ends were cut back, 5 bases at V and 6 bases at J, with 13 bases in the middle. The CDR3 DNA reads as TGTGCCAGCAGTCGAGTTAAGAATGATGGCTACACCTTC. It encodes CASSRVKNDGYTF.

The chain recombines TRBV27 with TRBJ2-7; 7 bases are shared with TRBD1. The germline gives CDR1 MNHEY, CDR2 SMNVEV (reference sequence). The junction had 8 bases not matched to a gene; V was cut back by 6 bases and J by 3 bases. The CDR3 extends over 14 amino acids. CDR3 coding DNA: TGTGCCAGCAGGACCGGGACAGTGGGCTACGAGCAGTACTTC. It is translated as CASRTGTVGYEQYF.

As to this clone: The sample has other DNA sequences that encode this CDR3 too. The J gene is TRBJ2-3, the V gene TRBV5-1; D possibly corresponds to TRBD2 (5 bases). The CDR3 contains 12 residues. Trimming took 7 bases from V and 6 from J, leaving 12 bases between them. Per the germline V gene, CDR1 is SGHRS and CDR2 is YFSETQ. The CDR3 protein is CASSLPGDTQYF. The DNA of the CDR3 is TGCGCCAGCTCCCTCCCGGGGGATACGCAGTATTTT.

The chain is built from TRBV28 and TRBJ2-3; TRBD2 matches at 8 bases. Losses at the gene ends were 7 bases for V and 4 bases for J; bases not matched to a gene: 4. Looked up from germline, CDR1 is MDHEN and CDR2 is SYDVKM. There are 13 residues in the CDR3. CDR3 region: CASTPGRADTQYF. The CDR3 DNA sequence: TGTGCCAGCACCCCCGGGAGGGCAGATACGCAGTATTTT.

This clone appeared a single time. The V and J genes are TRBV7-2 and TRBJ1-2; perhaps TRBD1 as D (6 bases). Looked up from germline, CDR1 is SGHTA and CDR2 is FQGNSA. The V end was cut by 5 bases, the J end by 8 bases, with 18 bases between. The CDR3 consists of 14 residues. The CDR3 reads CASSLRQDLWGYTF. In nucleotides, the CDR3 is TGTGCCAGCAGCCTACGACAGGACCTGTGGGGCTACACCTTC.